The sequence of this T cell receptor beta chain was determined in a study of blood T cell repertoires in COVID-19. The wider study: There were acute and convalescent COVID-19 samples, and they came from the United States, Italy and Spain. Sources were T cells, B-cell-depleted T cells, or PBMCs; the material itself was cDNA or gDNA.

Authors' processing steps: The authors estimated nucleated cell counts from reference gene primer amplification. Here immunoSEQ multiplex PCR was the method, and the copy in TCRdb shows in-frame clones only, minus some. The D gene and trimming were derived from the DNA, and the V and J assignments and clone size from that table. Here the sample spans just under 30,000 clones, approximately 92% being singletons. The germline V gene has CDR1 LNHNV and CDR2 YYDKDF (reference sequence). V lost 0 bases and J 4 bases, leaving 12 bases between the germline ends. The CDR3 spans 15 residues. The origin of this receptor is an elderly man with acute or convalescent COVID-19. Source material: peripheral blood. This rearrangement joins TRBV15 to TRBJ1-1; D gene uncertain. The CDR3 reads CATSRDVSRGTEAFF. The CDR3, as DNA: TGTGCCACCAGCAGAGACGTCTCTCGGGGCACTGAAGCTTTCTTT.